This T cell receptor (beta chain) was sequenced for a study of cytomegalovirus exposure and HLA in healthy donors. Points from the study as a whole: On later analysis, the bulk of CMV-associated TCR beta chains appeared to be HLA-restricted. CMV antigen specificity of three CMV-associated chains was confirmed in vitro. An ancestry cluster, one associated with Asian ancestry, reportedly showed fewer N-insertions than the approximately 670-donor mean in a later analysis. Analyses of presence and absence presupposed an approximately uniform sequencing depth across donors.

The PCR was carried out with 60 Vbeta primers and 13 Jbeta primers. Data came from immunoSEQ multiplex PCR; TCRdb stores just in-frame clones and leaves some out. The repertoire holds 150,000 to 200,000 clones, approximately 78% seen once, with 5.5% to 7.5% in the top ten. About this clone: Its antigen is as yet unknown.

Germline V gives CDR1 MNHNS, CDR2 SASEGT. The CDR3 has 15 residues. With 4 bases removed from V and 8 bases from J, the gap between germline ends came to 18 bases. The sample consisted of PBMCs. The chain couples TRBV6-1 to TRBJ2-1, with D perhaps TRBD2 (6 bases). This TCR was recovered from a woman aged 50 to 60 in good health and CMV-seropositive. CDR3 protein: CASSVRLASGYEQFF. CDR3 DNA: TGTGCCAGCAGTGTCAGGCTAGCGAGCGGCTATGAGCAGTTCTTC.